This T cell receptor (beta chain) came from a study of T-cell reconstitution after alpha-beta-depleted transplantation in children. The germline CDR1 and CDR2 sequences are SSHAT and FNYEAQ (reference sequence). The CDR3 runs 15 residues. With 5 bases removed from V and 0 bases from J, the gap between germline ends came to 10 bases. There are a few counts of this clonotype. A TCRbeta library incorporating unique molecular identifiers was prepared. TCRdb recomputed calls from the PCR reads with MiXCR, one row per CDR3 protein. The repertoire holds some 280,000 distinct CDR3 sequences, with 9.9% as singletons.

The chain uses TRBV7-7 and TRBJ2-2; D not resolved. The sequenced sample was PBMCs from the stem cell graft donor, obtained from the stem cell graft. The source is a human donor who donated a stem cell graft to a child with SCID. CDR3 in DNA: TGTGCCAGCAGCCCTCTCCCCGCGAACACCGGGGAGCTGTTTTTT. Residues: CASSPLPANTGELFF. The variable domain in full, completed from reference TRBV7-7 and TRBJ2-2, reads GAGVSQSPRYKVTKRGQDVTLRCDPISSHATLYWYQQALGQGPEFLTYFNYEAQPDKSGLPSDRFSAERPEGSISTLTIQRTEQRDSAMYRCASSPLPANTGELFFGEGSRLTVL.